The source of this T cell receptor (beta chain) is a study of blood T cell repertoires in COVID-19. Study details: Nucleic acid was either cDNA or gDNA, and it came from T cells, B-cell-depleted T cells, or PBMCs.

The table came from immunoSEQ multiplex PCR; TCRdb's copy has only in-frame clones and leaves some out. This sample has some 250,000 clones; over 70% occur once, and the top ten carry around 26%. CDR3 length: 14 amino acids. Trimming stripped 4 bases from V and 3 bases from J, with 9 bases between. The germline V gene encodes CDR1 MGHRA and CDR2 YSYEKL. The material sequenced was peripheral blood. This sequence joins TRBV4-1 and TRBJ2-2, with a weak D call TRBD1 (6 bases). The TCR originated in a man aged 35-49 years with acute or convalescent COVID-19. Here the CDR3 reads CASSRDTYTGELFF. The CDR3 DNA reads as TGCGCCAGCAGCCGGGACACATACACCGGGGAGCTGTTTTTT.